These T cell receptor beta chains were read from a single sample in a study of T-cell memory formation after mild COVID-19. TCRdb reprocessed the 5' RACE reads with MiXCR, giving one entry per CDR3 protein. The table has around 450,000 distinct CDR3 sequences, about 24% seen once. Sequencing input: PBMCs or a T cell subset sorted from them (not recorded which). These receptors came from an adult woman who had mild COVID-19 (a few samples of this study predate the infection). Cell type and time point are not known. The CDR3 runs from the conserved cysteine through the conserved F or W. Fields, in order: V gene, clone size, D gene, J gene, CDR3 DNA, CDR3 protein. D genes are given only for firm matches. Part of the rows lack a size; the others show once, few, many or a class for expanded clones.

v_call: TRBV6-5; clone_size: few; d_call: TRBD2; j_call: TRBJ2-5; cdr3_nt: TGTGCCAGCAGTTACTCCGGACTAGCGGCACAAGAGACCCAGTACTTC; cdr3_aa: CASSYSGLAAQETQYF
v_call: TRBV10-3; clone_size: few; d_call: TRBD1; j_call: TRBJ1-4; cdr3_nt: TGTGCCATCAGCACCGGGACAGATGAAAAACTGTTTTTT; cdr3_aa: CAISTGTDEKLFF
v_call: TRBV7-2; clone_size: NA; d_call: NA; j_call: TRBJ2-1; cdr3_nt: TGTGCCAGCAGCGCAGGGGGGAGTGAGCAGTTCTTC; cdr3_aa: CASSAGGSEQFF
v_call: TRBV24-1; clone_size: NA; d_call: NA; j_call: TRBJ2-1; cdr3_nt: TGTGCCACCAGAGTCGGCAGAGAGCAGTTCTTC; cdr3_aa: CATRVGREQFF
v_call: TRBV5-1; clone_size: NA; d_call: NA; j_call: TRBJ2-1; cdr3_nt: TGCGCCAGCAGCCCGGAGGTGGAACAGAACAATGAGCAGTTCTTC; cdr3_aa: CASSPEVEQNNEQFF
v_call: TRBV20-1; clone_size: few; d_call: TRBD2; j_call: TRBJ2-5; cdr3_nt: TGCAGTGCTAGAGATCTAGGCGGGGGAAACCAAGAGACCCAGTACTTC; cdr3_aa: CSARDLGGGNQETQYF
v_call: TRBV5-1; clone_size: few; d_call: TRBD1; j_call: TRBJ2-7; cdr3_nt: TGCGCCAGCAGCTGGGGAGGACAGGGGGCGTTCGAGCAGTACTTC; cdr3_aa: CASSWGGQGAFEQYF
v_call: TRBV6-1; clone_size: once; d_call: TRBD1; j_call: TRBJ2-7; cdr3_nt: TGTGCCAGCAGTGAAGATAGGCCAGGGGGCTCCTACGAGCAGTACTTC; cdr3_aa: CASSEDRPGGSYEQYF
v_call: TRBV9; clone_size: NA; d_call: NA; j_call: TRBJ1-2; cdr3_nt: TGTGCCAGCAGCGTAGAGCAGGGGTCCTATGGCTACACCTTC; cdr3_aa: CASSVEQGSYGYTF
v_call: TRBV20-1; clone_size: NA; d_call: TRBD1; j_call: TRBJ2-3; cdr3_nt: TGCAGTGCGGGAGGGACAGGGGGCTTTGTAGATACGCAGTATTTT; cdr3_aa: CSAGGTGGFVDTQYF
v_call: TRBV24-1; clone_size: NA; d_call: TRBD2; j_call: TRBJ2-3; cdr3_nt: TGTGCCACCAGTGAGCCCCGGGACTACTTTCGCACAGATACGCAGTATTTT; cdr3_aa: CATSEPRDYFRTDTQYF
v_call: TRBV29-1; clone_size: NA; d_call: NA; j_call: TRBJ2-1; cdr3_nt: TGCAGCGCGACTGCCACCTCCTACAATGAGCAGTTCTTC; cdr3_aa: CSATATSYNEQFF
v_call: TRBV7-9; clone_size: few; d_call: NA; j_call: TRBJ2-1; cdr3_nt: TGTGCCAGCAGCTTAGTTGGCGGGAACAGTTACAATGAGCAGTTCTTC; cdr3_aa: CASSLVGGNSYNEQFF
v_call: TRBV6-5; clone_size: NA; d_call: NA; j_call: TRBJ2-7; cdr3_nt: TGTGCCAGCAGTTTCGACAGGCCCTCCGAGCAGTACTTC; cdr3_aa: CASSFDRPSEQYF
v_call: TRBV9; clone_size: NA; d_call: NA; j_call: TRBJ2-7; cdr3_nt: TGTGCCAGCAGCGCAGGGCGCGGAGACACCTACGAGCAGTACTTC; cdr3_aa: CASSAGRGDTYEQYF
v_call: TRBV10-3; clone_size: few; d_call: TRBD1; j_call: TRBJ2-7; cdr3_nt: TGTGCCATCAGTGAGTCGGGGACAGGGACCTACGAGCAGTACTTC; cdr3_aa: CAISESGTGTYEQYF
v_call: TRBV20-1; clone_size: NA; d_call: NA; j_call: TRBJ2-1; cdr3_nt: TGCAGTGCTAGAGCTGATGGTGGGGCCCTCCATGAGCAGTTCTTC; cdr3_aa: CSARADGGALHEQFF